This TCR beta chain was observed in a study of blood T cells in healthy people across ages. Study conclusions and caveats: Observed TCR beta diversity per million T cells went down as age went up. This fall followed a roughly linear course with age.

Primed by a sample-barcoded 5' primer and a J-beta primer mix, a second PCR proceeded for about 6 to 11 cycles. TCRdb reprocessed the 5' RACE reads via MiXCR and lists one record per CDR3 protein. Counted here are around 940,000 distinct CDR3 sequences, 51% occurring once; the ten biggest clones make up over 20%. This CDR3 has 12 amino acids. V was clipped by 8 bases and J by 5 bases; unmatched bases: 5. Germline CDR1 MNHEY, CDR2 SVGAGI. This clonotype occurred a few times. Its antigen is undetermined. The genes are TRBV6-5 and TRBJ1-2, with 7 bases identical to TRBD1. The receptor's source is a woman aged 55-70 years in good health. The sequenced sample was blood. CDR3 DNA sequence: TGTGCCAGCGGCGACAGGGCGTATGGCTACACCTTC. Translated: CASGDRAYGYTF.